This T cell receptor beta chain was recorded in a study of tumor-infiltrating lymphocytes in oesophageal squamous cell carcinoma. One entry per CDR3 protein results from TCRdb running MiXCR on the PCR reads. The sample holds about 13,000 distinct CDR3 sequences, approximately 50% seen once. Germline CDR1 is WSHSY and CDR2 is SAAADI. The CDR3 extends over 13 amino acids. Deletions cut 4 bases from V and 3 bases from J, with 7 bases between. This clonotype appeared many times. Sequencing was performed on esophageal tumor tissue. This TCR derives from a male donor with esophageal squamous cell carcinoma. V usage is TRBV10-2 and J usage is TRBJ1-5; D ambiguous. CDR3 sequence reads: CASSAGVNQPQHF. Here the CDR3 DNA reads TGCGCCAGCAGTGCGGGAGTCAATCAGCCCCAGCATTTT.